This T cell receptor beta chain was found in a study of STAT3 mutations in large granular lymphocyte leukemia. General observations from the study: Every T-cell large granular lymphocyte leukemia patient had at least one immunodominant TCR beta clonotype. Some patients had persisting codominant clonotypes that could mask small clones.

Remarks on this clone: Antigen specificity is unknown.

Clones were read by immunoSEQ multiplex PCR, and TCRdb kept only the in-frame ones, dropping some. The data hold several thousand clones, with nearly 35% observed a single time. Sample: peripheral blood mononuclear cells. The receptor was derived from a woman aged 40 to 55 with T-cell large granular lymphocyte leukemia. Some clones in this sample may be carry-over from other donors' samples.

In DNA form, the CDR3 reads TGTGCCAGCAGTTACACGGGGGGAAATCAGCCCCAGCATTTT. Encoded protein: CASSYTGGNQPQHF. V gene TRBV6-6 combines with J gene TRBJ1-5; tentative D call: TRBD1 (5 bases). V lost 2 bases, J lost 4 bases, and 9 bases lay in between. In germline, CDR1 is MNHNY, CDR2 SVGAGI (reference sequence). CDR3 length: 14 residues.